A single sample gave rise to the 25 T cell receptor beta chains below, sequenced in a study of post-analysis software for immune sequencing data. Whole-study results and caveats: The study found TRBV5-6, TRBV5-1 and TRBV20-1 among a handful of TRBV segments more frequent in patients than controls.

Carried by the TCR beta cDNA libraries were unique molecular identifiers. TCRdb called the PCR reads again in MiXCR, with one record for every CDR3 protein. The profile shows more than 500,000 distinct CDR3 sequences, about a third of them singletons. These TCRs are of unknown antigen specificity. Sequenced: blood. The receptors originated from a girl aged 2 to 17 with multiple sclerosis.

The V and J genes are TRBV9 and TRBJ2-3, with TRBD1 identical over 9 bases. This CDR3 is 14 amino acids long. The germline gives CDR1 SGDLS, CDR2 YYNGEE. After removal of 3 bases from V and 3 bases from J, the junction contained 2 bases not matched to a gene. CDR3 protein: CASSAGTGTDTQYF. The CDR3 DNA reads TGTGCCAGCAGCGCCGGGACAGGGACAGATACGCAGTATTTT.

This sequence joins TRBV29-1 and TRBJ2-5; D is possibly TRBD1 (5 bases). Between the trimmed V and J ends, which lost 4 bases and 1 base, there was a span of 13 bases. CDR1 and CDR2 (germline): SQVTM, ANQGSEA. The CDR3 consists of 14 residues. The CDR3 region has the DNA TGCAGCGTTGTCCCCCAGGGCTCCCAAGAGACCCAGTACTTC. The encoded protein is CSVVPQGSQETQYF.

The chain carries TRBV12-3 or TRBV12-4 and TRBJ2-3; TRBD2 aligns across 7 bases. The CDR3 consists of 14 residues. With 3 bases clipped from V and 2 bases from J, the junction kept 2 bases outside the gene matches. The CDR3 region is CASSFSGYTDTQYF. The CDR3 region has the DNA TGTGCCAGCAGTTTTAGCGGGTACACAGATACGCAGTATTTT.

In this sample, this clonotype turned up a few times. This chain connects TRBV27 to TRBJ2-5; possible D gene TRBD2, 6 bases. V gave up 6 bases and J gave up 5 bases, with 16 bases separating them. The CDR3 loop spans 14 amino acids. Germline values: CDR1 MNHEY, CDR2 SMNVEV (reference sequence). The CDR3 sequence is CASSIGLAPETQYF. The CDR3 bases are TGTGCCAGCAGCATCGGGCTAGCGCCGGAGACCCAGTACTTC.

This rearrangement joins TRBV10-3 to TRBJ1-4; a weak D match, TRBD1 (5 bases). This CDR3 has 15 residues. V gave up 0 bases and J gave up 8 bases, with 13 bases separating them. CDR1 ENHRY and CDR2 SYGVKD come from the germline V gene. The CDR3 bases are TGTGCCATCAGTGAGTCGAGGCAGGGCGCGGAAAAACTGTTTTTT. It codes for CAISESRQGAEKLFF.

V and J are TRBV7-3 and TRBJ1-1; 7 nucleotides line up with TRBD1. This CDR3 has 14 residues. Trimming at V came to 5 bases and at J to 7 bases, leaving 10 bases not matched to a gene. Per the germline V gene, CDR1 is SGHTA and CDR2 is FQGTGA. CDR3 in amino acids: CASSPQGGLSEAFF. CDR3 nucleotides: TGTGCCAGCAGCCCTCAGGGGGGGCTAAGTGAAGCTTTCTTT.

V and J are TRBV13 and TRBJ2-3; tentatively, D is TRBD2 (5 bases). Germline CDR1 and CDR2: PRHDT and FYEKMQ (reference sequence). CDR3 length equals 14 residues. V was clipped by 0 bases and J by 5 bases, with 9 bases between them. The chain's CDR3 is CASSLGARGDTQYF. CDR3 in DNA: TGTGCCAGCAGCTTAGGTGCCCGGGGAGATACGCAGTATTTT.

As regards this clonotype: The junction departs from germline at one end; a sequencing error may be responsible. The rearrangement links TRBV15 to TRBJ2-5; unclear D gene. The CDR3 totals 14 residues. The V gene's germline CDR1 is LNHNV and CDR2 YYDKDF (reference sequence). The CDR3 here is CATSRDRAQEAQYF. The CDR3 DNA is TGTGCCACCAGCAGAGATAGGGCCCAAGAGGCCCAGTACTTC.

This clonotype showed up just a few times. This CDR3 reads CASSPAGQGQETQYF. The CDR3 bases are TGCGCCAGCAGCCCCGCAGGACAGGGGCAAGAGACCCAGTACTTC. The chain is built from TRBV5-1 and TRBJ2-5; 9 bases are shared with TRBD1. This CDR3 has 15 residues. CDR1 is SGHRS and CDR2 is YFSETQ in the germline V gene. The junction had 6 bases not matched to a gene; V was cut back by 4 bases and J by 2 bases.

The chain's CDR3 is CASSSGTSGASDTQYF. The CDR3 bases are TGTGCCAGCAGTTCTGGGACTAGCGGGGCGTCAGATACGCAGTATTTT. This chain links TRBV6-1 with TRBJ2-3; 13 positions match TRBD2. CDR1 is MNHNS, CDR2 SASEGT, per germline. Trimming cost V 5 bases and J 4 bases; bases outside gene matches: 6. This CDR3 has 16 residues.

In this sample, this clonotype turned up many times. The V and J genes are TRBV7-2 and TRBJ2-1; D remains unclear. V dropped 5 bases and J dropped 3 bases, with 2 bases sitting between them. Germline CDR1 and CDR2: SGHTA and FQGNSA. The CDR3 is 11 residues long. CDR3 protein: CASSVYNEQFF. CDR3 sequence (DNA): TGTGCCAGCAGCGTCTACAATGAGCAGTTCTTC.

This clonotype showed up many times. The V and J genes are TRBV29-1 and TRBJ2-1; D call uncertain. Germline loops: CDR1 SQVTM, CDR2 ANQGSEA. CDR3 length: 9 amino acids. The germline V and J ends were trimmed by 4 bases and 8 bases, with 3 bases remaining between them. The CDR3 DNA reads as TGCAGCGTTGGTTATGAGCAGTTCTTC. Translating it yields CSVGYEQFF.

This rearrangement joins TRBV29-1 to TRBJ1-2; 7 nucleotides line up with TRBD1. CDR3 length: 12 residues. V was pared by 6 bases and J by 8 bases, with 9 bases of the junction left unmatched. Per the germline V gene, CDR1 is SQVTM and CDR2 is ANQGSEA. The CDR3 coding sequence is TGCAGCGTCGCGACAGGGCCCAACGGCTACACCTTC. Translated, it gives CSVATGPNGYTF.

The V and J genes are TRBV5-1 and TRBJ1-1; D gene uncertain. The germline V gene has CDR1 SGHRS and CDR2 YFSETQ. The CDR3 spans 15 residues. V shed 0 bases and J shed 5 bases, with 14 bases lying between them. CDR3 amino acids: CASSLASRAATEAFF. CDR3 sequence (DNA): TGCGCCAGCAGCTTGGCATCAAGGGCCGCGACTGAAGCTTTCTTT.

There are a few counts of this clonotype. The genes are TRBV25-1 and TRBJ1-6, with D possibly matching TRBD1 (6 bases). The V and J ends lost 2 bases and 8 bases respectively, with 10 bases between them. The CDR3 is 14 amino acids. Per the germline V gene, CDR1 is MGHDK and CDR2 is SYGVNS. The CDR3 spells CASSENRVYSPLHF. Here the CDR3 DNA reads TGTGCCAGCAGTGAAAACAGGGTCTATTCACCCCTCCACTTT.

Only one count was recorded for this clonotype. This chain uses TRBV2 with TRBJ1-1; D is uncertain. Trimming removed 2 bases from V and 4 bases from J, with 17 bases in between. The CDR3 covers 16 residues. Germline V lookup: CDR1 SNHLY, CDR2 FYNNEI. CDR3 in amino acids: CASSESSDQHVTEAFF. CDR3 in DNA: TGTGCCAGCAGTGAATCATCGGATCAGCACGTCACTGAAGCTTTCTTT.

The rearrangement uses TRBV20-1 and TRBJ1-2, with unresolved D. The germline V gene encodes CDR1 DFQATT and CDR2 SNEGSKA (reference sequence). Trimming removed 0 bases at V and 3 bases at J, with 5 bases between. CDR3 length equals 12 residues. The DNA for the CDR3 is TGCAGTGCTAGAGAAGTATACTATGGCTACACCTTC. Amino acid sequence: CSAREVYYGYTF.

Written as DNA, the CDR3 is TGTGCCAGCAGCCAAGGGGACAGGGGAATTGCAGATACGCAGTATTTT. Residues: CASSQGDRGIADTQYF. The V and J genes are TRBV3-1 and TRBJ2-3; 10 nucleotides match TRBD1. The CDR3 runs 16 residues. Germline trimming cut 1 base from V and 4 bases from J; bases unmatched to any gene: 5. Germline V gives CDR1 LGHDT, CDR2 YNNKEL (reference sequence).

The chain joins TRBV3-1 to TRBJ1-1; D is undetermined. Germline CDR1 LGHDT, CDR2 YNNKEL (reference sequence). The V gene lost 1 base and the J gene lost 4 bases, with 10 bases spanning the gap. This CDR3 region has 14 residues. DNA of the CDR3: TGTGCCAGCAGCCAAGTTAGATTAGGCACTGAAGCTTTCTTT. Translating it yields CASSQVRLGTEAFF.

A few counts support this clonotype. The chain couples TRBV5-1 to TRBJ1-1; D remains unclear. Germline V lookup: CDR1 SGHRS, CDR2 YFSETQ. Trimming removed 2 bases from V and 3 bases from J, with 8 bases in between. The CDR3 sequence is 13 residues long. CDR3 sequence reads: CASSFVEDTEAFF. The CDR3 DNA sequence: TGCGCCAGCAGCTTCGTGGAGGACACTGAAGCTTTCTTT.

Here the CDR3 reads CSAGLFGNTGELFF. The CDR3 region has the DNA TGCAGTGCCGGATTATTTGGGAACACCGGGGAGCTGTTTTTT. V usage is TRBV20-1 and J usage is TRBJ2-2; D call uncertain. The CDR3 runs to 14 residues. The V end lost 6 bases, the J end lost 1 base, and 12 bases lay between the germline ends. CDR1 and CDR2 from the germline V gene are DFQATT and SNEGSKA (reference sequence).

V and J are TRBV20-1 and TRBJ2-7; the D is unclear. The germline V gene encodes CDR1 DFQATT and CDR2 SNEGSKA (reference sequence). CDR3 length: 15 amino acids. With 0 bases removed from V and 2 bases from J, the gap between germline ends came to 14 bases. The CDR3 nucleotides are TGCAGTGCTAGAGATCAAGGTCCAAACCCCTACGAGCAGTACTTC. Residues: CSARDQGPNPYEQYF.

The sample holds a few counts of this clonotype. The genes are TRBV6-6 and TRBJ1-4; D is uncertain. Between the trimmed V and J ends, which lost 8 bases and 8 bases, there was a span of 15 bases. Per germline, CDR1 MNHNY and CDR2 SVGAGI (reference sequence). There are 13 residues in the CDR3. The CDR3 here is CASHKNPREKLFF. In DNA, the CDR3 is TGTGCCAGCCACAAAAACCCAAGGGAAAAACTGTTTTTT.

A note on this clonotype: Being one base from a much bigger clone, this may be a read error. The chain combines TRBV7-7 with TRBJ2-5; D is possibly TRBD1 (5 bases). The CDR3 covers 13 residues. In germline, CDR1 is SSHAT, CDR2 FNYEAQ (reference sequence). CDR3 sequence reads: CASSSPGSGTQYF. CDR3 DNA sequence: TGTGCTAGCAGCTCGCCAGGGTCGGGGACCCAGTACTTC.

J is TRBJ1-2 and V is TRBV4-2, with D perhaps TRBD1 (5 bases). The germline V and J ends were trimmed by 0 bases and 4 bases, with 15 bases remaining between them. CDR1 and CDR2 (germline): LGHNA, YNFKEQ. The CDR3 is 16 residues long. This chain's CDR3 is CASSQDWEGILYGYTF. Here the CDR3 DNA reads TGTGCCAGCAGCCAAGACTGGGAGGGGATCCTCTATGGCTACACCTTC.